The next 15 T cell receptor beta chains were all read from a single sample in a study of blood T cells in healthy people across ages. A second PCR of 7 to 11 cycles used a sample-barcoded 5' primer and a J-beta primer mix. A single record per CDR3 protein comes from TCRdb applying MiXCR to the 5' RACE reads. This repertoire shows about 1,500,000 distinct CDR3 sequences, 35% to 45% found once; its top ten account for around 8%. Sequenced input: blood. The receptors shown here come from a woman aged 18-29 years in good health.

The chain has TRBV3-1 and TRBJ2-3; tentative D call: TRBD2 (6 bases). CDR1 LGHDT and CDR2 YNNKEL come from the germline V gene (reference sequence). Deletions cut 1 base from V and 4 bases from J, with 15 bases between. The CDR3 totals 16 residues. This CDR3 reads CASSQGVGGFPDTQYF. The CDR3 region has the DNA TGTGCCAGCAGCCAAGGGGTGGGGGGATTCCCAGATACGCAGTATTTT.

There are a few counts of this clonotype. V gene TRBV6-5 combines with J gene TRBJ1-6, with a tentative D call TRBD1 (6 bases). Germline V gene data show CDR1 as MNHEY and CDR2 as SVGAGI. Trimming removed 5 bases from V and 10 bases from J, with 12 bases in between. This CDR3 has 13 amino acids. In nucleotides, the CDR3 is TGTGCCAGCAGTCAGGGGTTAAGATCACCCCTCCACTTT. Translation gives CASSQGLRSPLHF.

The chain links TRBV5-5 to TRBJ1-4; D might be TRBD1 (6 bases). The CDR3 contains 16 residues. CDR1 is SGHKS, CDR2 YYEKEE, per germline (reference sequence). The germline V and J ends were trimmed by 4 bases and 3 bases, with 16 bases remaining between them. CDR3 DNA sequence: TGTGCCAGCAGCCGCGAGGAAGGGACACCTAATGAAAAACTGTTTTTT. This gives the protein CASSREEGTPNEKLFF.

V is TRBV15 and J is TRBJ2-7; a possible D gene is TRBD2 (6 bases). The J call may be mistaken, given a closer DNA end match to TRBJ2-5. The germline V gene encodes CDR1 LNHNV and CDR2 YYDKDF (reference sequence). CDR3 length: 15 residues. The CDR3 loop is CATTQAAGSSETQYF. The CDR3 DNA sequence: TGTGCCACCACTCAGGCCGCGGGATCAAGTGAGACCCAGTACTTC.

This clonotype has just a few counts. This sequence joins TRBV10-3 and TRBJ2-7; no firm D call. Germline CDR1 and CDR2: ENHRY and SYGVKD. V lost 0 bases and J 2 bases, leaving 11 bases between the germline ends. The CDR3 extends over 15 amino acids. The CDR3 DNA follows: TGTGCCATCAGTGAGTCGAGTGGCCTTGCCTACGAGCAGTACTTC. This translates into CAISESSGLAYEQYF.

The rearrangement links TRBV20-1 to TRBJ2-1, with 10 bases that match TRBD2. CDR3 length: 14 amino acids. CDR1 is DFQATT, CDR2 SNEGSKA, per germline (reference sequence). V lost 3 bases, J lost 7 bases, and 6 bases stayed unmatched. The CDR3 sequence is CSASSGTSVNEQFF. The DNA of the CDR3 is TGCAGTGCTAGTAGCGGGACTAGCGTAAATGAGCAGTTCTTC.

V and J are TRBV10-3 and TRBJ2-3, with 10 positions matching TRBD1. Per germline, CDR1 ENHRY and CDR2 SYGVKD. The CDR3 is 15 amino acids. V trimming: 6 bases; J trimming: 4 bases; junction bases outside the gene matches: 7. In nucleotides, the CDR3 is TGTGCCATCAGCGGGACAGGGGACTACGCAGATACGCAGTATTTT. It translates to CAISGTGDYADTQYF.

The table lists this clonotype with a count of one. This chain links TRBV27 with TRBJ2-7; weak D call: TRBD2 (6 bases). The CDR3 length is 14 residues. Per germline, CDR1 MNHEY and CDR2 SMNVEV (reference sequence). V was clipped by 6 bases and J by 7 bases, with 19 bases between them. The CDR3 here is CASRSTGLVGEQYF. DNA of the CDR3: TGTGCCAGCAGATCAACGGGACTTGTAGGGGAGCAGTACTTC.

This rearrangement joins TRBV11-2 to TRBJ2-6; 8 bases agree with TRBD1. Trimming removed 2 bases from V and 0 bases from J; junction bases left unmatched: 15. Germline loops: CDR1 SGHAT, CDR2 FQNNGV. The CDR3 is 21 amino acids. Here the CDR3 DNA reads TGTGCCAGCAGCTTATCCTTGGCAGGGGGCGTTTCCTCCTCTGGGGCCAACGTCCTGACTTTC. This sequence encodes CASSLSLAGGVSSSGANVLTF.

V gene TRBV20-1 combines with J gene TRBJ1-1; D not certain. The V end lost 2 bases, the J end lost 3 bases, and 13 bases lay between the germline ends. CDR3 length: 14 residues. Germline lookup yields CDR1 DFQATT and CDR2 SNEGSKA (reference sequence). CDR3 coding DNA: TGCAGTGCTAGAAACAGCGCAGTGTACACTGAAGCTTTCTTT. It translates to CSARNSAVYTEAFF.

This clonotype showed up just a few times. CDR3 sequence: CASSLISIAGQHNEQFF. CDR3 nucleotides: TGTGCCAGCAGTTTAATATCCATAGCGGGGCAACACAATGAGCAGTTCTTC. The chain employs TRBV27 and TRBJ2-1; 8 bases match TRBD2. Unmatched junction bases numbered 11, after V lost 2 bases and J lost 5 bases. The CDR3 contains 17 residues. CDR1 is MNHEY and CDR2 is SMNVEV in the germline V gene (reference sequence).

V usage is TRBV2 and J usage is TRBJ2-3; D is unresolved. The CDR3 is made up of 15 amino acids. In germline, CDR1 is SNHLY, CDR2 FYNNEI. The germline V and J ends were trimmed by 3 bases and 1 base, with 11 bases remaining between them. CDR3 DNA sequence: TGTGCCAGCAGTGACCTAGTCAGAGGCACAGATACGCAGTATTTT. Translation gives CASSDLVRGTDTQYF.

The chain has TRBV21-1 and TRBJ2-7; the table's D call, TRBD2, has no DNA check behind it. TRBV21-1 is flagged as a pseudogene. The CDR3 has 14 residues. This CDR3 reads CAPSLRGSKHEQYF. CDR3 nucleotides: TGTGCCCCTTCCCTCCGGGGGAGTAAGCACGAGCAGTACTTC.

The chain employs TRBV3-1 and TRBJ2-4; TRBD1 matches at 7 bases. The CDR3 is 15 residues long. The V gene's germline CDR1 is LGHDT and CDR2 YNNKEL (reference sequence). The J segment lost 3 bases and the V segment lost 5 bases, leaving 7 bases of the junction unmatched. The CDR3 region has the DNA TGTGCCAGCAGCTTCCAGGGGGTTGGCAAAAACATTCAGTACTTC. Translating gives CASSFQGVGKNIQYF.

This clonotype turned up a few times. This rearrangement joins TRBV4-1 to TRBJ1-6, with D uncertain. This CDR3 has 15 residues. The V gene's germline CDR1 is MGHRA and CDR2 YSYEKL. Trimming took 0 bases from V and 8 from J, leaving 11 bases between them. CDR3 sequence (DNA): TGCGCCAGCAGCCAAGAAACCACAGAGTATTCACCCCTCCACTTT. Protein sequence: CASSQETTEYSPLHF.